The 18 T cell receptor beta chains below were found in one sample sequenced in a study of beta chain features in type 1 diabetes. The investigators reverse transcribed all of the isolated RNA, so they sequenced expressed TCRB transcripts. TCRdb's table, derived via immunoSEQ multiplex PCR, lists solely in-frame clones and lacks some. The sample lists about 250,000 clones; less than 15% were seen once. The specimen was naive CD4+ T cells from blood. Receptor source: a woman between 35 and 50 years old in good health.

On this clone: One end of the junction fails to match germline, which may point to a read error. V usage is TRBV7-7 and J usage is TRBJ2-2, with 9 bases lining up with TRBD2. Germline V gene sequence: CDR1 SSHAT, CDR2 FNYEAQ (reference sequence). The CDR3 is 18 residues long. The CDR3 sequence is CASSLEAGTSFGTGELFF. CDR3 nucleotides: TGTGCTAGCAGCTTGGAAGCCGGGACTAGCTTCGGCACCGGGGAGCTGTTTTTT. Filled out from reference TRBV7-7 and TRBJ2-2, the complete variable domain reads GAGVSQSPRYKVTKRGQDVTLRCDPISSHATLYWYQQALGQGPEFLTYFNYEAQPDKSGLPSDRFSAERPEGSISTLTIQRTEQRDSAMYRCASSLEAGTSFGTGELFFGEGSRLTVL.

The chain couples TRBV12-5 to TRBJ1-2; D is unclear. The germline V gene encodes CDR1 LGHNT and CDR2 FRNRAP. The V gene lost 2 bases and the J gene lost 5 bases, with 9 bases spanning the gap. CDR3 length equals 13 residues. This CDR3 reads CASGLSPIYGYTF. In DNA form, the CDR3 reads TGTGCTAGTGGTTTGTCCCCTATTTATGGCTACACCTTC.

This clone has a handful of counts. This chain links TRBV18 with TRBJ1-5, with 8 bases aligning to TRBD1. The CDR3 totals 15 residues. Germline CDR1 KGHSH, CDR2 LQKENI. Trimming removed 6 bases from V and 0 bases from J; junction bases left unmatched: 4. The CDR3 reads CASSGDRSSNQPQHF. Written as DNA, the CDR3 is TGTGCCAGCTCCGGGGACAGGAGTAGCAATCAGCCCCAGCATTTT.

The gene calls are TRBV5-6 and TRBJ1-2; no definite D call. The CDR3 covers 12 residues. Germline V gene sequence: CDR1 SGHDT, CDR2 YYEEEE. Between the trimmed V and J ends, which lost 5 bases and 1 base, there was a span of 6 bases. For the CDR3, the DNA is TGTGCCAGCAGAGTAGATAACTATGGCTACACCTTC. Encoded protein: CASRVDNYGYTF.

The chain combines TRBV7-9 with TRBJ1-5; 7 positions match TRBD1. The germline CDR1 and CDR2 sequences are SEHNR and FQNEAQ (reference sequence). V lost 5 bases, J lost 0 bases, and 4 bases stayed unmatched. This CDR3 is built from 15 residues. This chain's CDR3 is CASSPGQHSNQPQHF. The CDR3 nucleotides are TGTGCCAGCAGCCCGGGACAGCATAGCAATCAGCCCCAGCATTTT.

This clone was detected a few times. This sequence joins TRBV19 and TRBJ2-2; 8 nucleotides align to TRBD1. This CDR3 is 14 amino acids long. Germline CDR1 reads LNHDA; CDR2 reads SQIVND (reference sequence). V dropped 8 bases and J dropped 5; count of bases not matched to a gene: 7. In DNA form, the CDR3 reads TGTGCCAGTCGGACAGGGAGCGGGACCGGGGAGCTGTTTTTT. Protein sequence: CASRTGSGTGELFF. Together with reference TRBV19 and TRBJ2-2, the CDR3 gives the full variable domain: DGGITQSPKYLFRKEGQNVTLSCEQNLNHDAMYWYRQDPGQGLRLIYYSQIVNDFQKGDIAEGYSVSREKKESFPLTVTSAQKNPTAFYLCASRTGSGTGELFFGEGSRLTVL.

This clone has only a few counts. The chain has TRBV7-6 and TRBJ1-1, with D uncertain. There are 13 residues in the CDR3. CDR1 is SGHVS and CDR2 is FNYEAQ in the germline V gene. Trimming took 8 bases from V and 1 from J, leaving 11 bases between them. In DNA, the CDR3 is TGTGCCAGCGTTGGGCAGCCGAACACTGAAGCTTTCTTT. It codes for CASVGQPNTEAFF.

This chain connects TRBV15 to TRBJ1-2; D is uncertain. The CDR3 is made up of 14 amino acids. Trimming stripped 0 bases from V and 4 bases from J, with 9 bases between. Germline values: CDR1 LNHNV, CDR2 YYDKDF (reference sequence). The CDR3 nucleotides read TGTGCCACCAGCAGAGAATCTCGAGGCTATGGCTACACCTTC. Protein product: CATSRESRGYGYTF.

DNA of the CDR3: TGTGCCAGCGGAGACAGGGGCTCGGGCACAGATACGCAGTATTTT. Translating gives CASGDRGSGTDTQYF. The chain couples TRBV28 to TRBJ2-3, with 8 positions matching TRBD1. V gave up 8 bases and J gave up 1 base; unmatched junction bases: 8. The CDR3 runs to 15 residues. Germline assignment: CDR1 MDHEN and CDR2 SYDVKM.

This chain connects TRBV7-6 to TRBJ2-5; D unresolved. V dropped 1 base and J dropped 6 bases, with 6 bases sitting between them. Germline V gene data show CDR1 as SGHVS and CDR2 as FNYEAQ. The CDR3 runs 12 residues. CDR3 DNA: TGTGCCAGCAGCTTAGTGTTAAAGACCCAGTACTTC. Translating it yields CASSLVLKTQYF.

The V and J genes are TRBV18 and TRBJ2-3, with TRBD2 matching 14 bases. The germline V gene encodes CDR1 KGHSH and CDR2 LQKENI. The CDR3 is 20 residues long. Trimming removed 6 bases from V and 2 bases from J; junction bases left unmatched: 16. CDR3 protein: CASSIRGLAGGTASTDTQYF. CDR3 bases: TGTGCCAGCTCTATACGTGGACTAGCGGGGGGCACCGCCTCCACAGATACGCAGTATTTT.

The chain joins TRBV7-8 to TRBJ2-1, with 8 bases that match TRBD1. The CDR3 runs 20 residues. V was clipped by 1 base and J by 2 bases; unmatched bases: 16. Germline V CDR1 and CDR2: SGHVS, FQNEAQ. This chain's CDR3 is CASSLDRLALQGETYNEQFF. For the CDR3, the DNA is TGTGCCAGCAGCTTAGACCGGCTGGCGTTACAGGGGGAAACCTACAATGAGCAGTTCTTC.

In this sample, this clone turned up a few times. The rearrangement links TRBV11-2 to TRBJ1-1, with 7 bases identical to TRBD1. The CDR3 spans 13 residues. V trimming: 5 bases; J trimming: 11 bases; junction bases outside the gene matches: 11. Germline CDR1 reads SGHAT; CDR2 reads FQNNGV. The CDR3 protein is CASSPQTGLRAFF. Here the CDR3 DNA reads TGTGCCAGCAGCCCCCAGACAGGGCTGCGCGCTTTCTTT. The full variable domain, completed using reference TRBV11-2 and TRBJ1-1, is EAGVAQSPRYKIIEKRQSVAFWCNPISGHATLYWYQQILGQGPKLLIQFQNNGVVDDSQLPKDRFSAERLKGVDSTLKIQPAKLEDSAVYLCASSPQTGLRAFFGQGTRLTVV.

CDR3 amino acids: CASSPGLAGGRGLGEQFF. In DNA form, the CDR3 reads TGTGCCAGCAGTCCGGGACTAGCGGGGGGCCGGGGTTTAGGTGAGCAGTTCTTC. The chain uses TRBV27 and TRBJ2-1; TRBD2 aligns across 15 bases. This CDR3 has 18 amino acids. Trimming cost V 5 bases and J 9 bases; bases outside gene matches: 14. The germline gives CDR1 MNHEY, CDR2 SMNVEV (reference sequence).

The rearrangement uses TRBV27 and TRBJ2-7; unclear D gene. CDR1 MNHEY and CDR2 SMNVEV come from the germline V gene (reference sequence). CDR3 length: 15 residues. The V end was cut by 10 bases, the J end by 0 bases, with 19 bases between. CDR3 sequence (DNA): TGTGCCACCAGACCCCAAGTCGGTATCTCCTACGAGCAGTACTTC. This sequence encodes CATRPQVGISYEQYF.

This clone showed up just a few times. CDR3 protein: CSVHDVGGNTEAFF. In nucleotides, the CDR3 is TGCAGCGTACACGACGTGGGAGGGAACACTGAAGCTTTCTTT. The chain links TRBV29-1 to TRBJ1-1, with D hard to call. V lost 6 bases and J 1 base, leaving 15 bases between the germline ends. The CDR3 loop spans 14 amino acids. Germline loops: CDR1 SQVTM, CDR2 ANQGSEA. Filled out from reference TRBV29-1 and TRBJ1-1, the complete variable domain reads SAVISQKPSRDICQRGTSLTIQCQVDSQVTMMFWYRQQPGQSLTLIATANQGSEATYESGFVIDKFPISRPNLTFSTLTVSNMSPEDSSIYLCSVHDVGGNTEAFFGQGTRLTVV.

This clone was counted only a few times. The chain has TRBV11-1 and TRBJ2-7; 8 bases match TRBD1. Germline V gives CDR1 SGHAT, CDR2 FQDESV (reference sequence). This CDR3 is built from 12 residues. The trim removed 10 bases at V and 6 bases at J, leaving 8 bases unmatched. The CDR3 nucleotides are TGTGCCATCCGCAGGGGGCCATCCGAGCAGTACTTC. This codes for CAIRRGPSEQYF.

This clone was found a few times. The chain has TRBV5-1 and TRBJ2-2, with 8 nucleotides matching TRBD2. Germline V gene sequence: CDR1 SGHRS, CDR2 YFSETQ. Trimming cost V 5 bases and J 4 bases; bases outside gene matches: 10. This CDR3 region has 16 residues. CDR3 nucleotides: TGCGCCAGCAGACCAGGGGTTGCGGGGGGCACCGGGGAGCTGTTTTTT. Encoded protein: CASRPGVAGGTGELFF. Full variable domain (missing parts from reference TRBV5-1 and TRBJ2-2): KAGVTQTPRYLIKTRGQQVTLSCSPISGHRSVSWYQQTPGQGLQFLFEYFSETQRNKGNFPGRFSGRQFSNSRSEMNVSTLELGDSALYLCASRPGVAGGTGELFFGEGSRLTVL.